The entry below describes one T cell receptor beta chain. Its target is not known. Sequenced by immunoSEQ multiplex PCR; TCRdb stores in-frame clones only, minus some. Here the sample spans nearly 110,000 clones, approximately 92% being singletons. The record originates from a study of T cell responses to AZD1222 COVID-19 vaccine. Whole-study results and caveats: In all cases, repertoires were sampled only after the peak T cell response. Among AZD1222 vaccinees, only five to seven were seropositive at baseline. In a largely white British group with more females than males, clonal diversity was possibly underestimated. Rises in breadth and depth of Spike-specific TCRs came after two AZD1222 doses.

The CDR3 spans 19 residues. V was trimmed by 2 bases and J by 5 bases, leaving 27 bases between them. Germline V lookup: CDR1 SGHTA, CDR2 FQGNSA. This chain joins TRBV7-2 and TRBJ1-1; tentatively, D is TRBD1 (5 bases). The specimen comprised peripheral blood, sampled 28 days after the second AZD1222 dose. This receptor was taken from an adult who received the AZD1222 COVID-19 vaccine. The CDR3 DNA reads as TGTGCCAGCAGCTTAAGCAAGTGGGAACAAAGGGGCGTTTTGACTGAAGCTTTCTTT. Its protein product is CASSLSKWEQRGVLTEAFF. Complete variable domain (other parts from reference TRBV7-2 and TRBJ1-1): GAGVSQSPSNKVTEKGKDVELRCDPISGHTALYWYRQSLGQGLEFLIYFQGNSAPDKSGLPSDRFSAERTGGSVSTLTIQRTQQEDSAVYLCASSLSKWEQRGVLTEAFFGQGTRLTVV.